This TCR beta chain was identified during a study of T cell repertoires in cytomegalovirus infection. Study context: Through public TCR beta signatures, both CMV infection and matching HLA type were indicated.

TCRdb re-called the reads with MiXCR, one entry per CDR3 protein. Of about 830,000 distinct CDR3 sequences in the sample, roughly 33% are singletons; the top ten hold 9.5% to 15%. For this clonotype: Its antigen is not identified.

Regarding the study as a whole: There were HLA-C-restricted CMV-specific TCR beta clonotypes dominating the ex vivo response. Cumulative frequency of public TCR beta families picked out carriers of CMV plus the relevant HLA.

Germline V gene sequence: CDR1 MNHEY, CDR2 SMNVEV (reference sequence). CDR3 size: 15 residues. V shed 4 bases and J shed 0 bases, with 13 bases lying between them. V gene TRBV27 combines with J gene TRBJ2-7, with no clear D. This TCR was recovered from a human donor in good health (CMV status not recorded). Some clones in this sample may be carry-over from other donors' samples. Source: cultured CD8+ T cells from PBMCs, taken from culture after CMV antigen stimulation. CDR3 residues: CASSSRVGNSYEQYF. The DNA of the CDR3 is TGTGCCAGCAGTTCCCGTGTGGGGAACTCCTACGAGCAGTACTTC.